This TCR beta chain originates from a study of CD8+ T cells in alopecia areata. Once RNA had been extracted, it was reverse transcribed into cDNA to act as the sequencing template. Sequencing was performed with immunoSEQ multiplex PCR; in TCRdb, only in-frame clones are kept and a portion is missing. The repertoire holds about 190,000 clones, with roughly 60% as singletons. This CDR3 has 12 amino acids. V was pared by 3 bases and J by 2 bases, with 7 bases between. Germline CDR1 reads SQVTM; CDR2 reads ANQGSEA. Comment on this clone: The same CDR3 arises from other DNA sequences in this sample as well.

Described treatment: oral pan-JAK inhibitor, 5-10 mg twice daily. Sorted populations comprised CD4+ and CD8+ T cells obtained from PBMCs. The sequencing used CD4+ T cells sorted from blood, collected at week 24, from a patient treated with tofacitinib. This TCR was recovered from a human donor with alopecia areata. This chain links TRBV29-1 with TRBJ1-1; the D is unclear. Here the CDR3 DNA reads TGCAGCGTTGATCGGGGAAACACTGAAGCTTTCTTT. The encoded protein is CSVDRGNTEAFF.